The clone carrying this T cell receptor (beta chain) has ten or more counts. The antigen remains unidentified. TCRdb used MiXCR to reprocess the multiplex PCR reads, holding one entry per CDR3 protein. The top ten hold approximately 4.3% of the sample, which has about 180,000 distinct CDR3 sequences, roughly a third seen once. Axillary draining lymph nodes of breast cancer patients supplied the node samples. This sample was taken from a study of breast tumors, draining lymph nodes, adjacent tissues. Study-level points and caveats: That most tumor T cells come from lymph nodes remained unproven.

The material sequenced was axillary lymph node tissue. This TCR was recovered from a female donor with breast cancer. Some clones in this sample may be carry-over from other donors' samples.

The CDR3 loop reads CASSPWGQGLFTF. The DNA for the CDR3 is TGTGCCAGCAGTCCCTGGGGACAGGGCCTTTTCACCTTC. The chain couples TRBV6-6 to TRBJ1-2, with TRBD1 matching over 9 bases. This CDR3 spans 13 amino acids. Looked up from germline, CDR1 is MNHNY and CDR2 is SVGAGI (reference sequence). The V and J ends lost 5 bases and 13 bases, in that order; junction bases with no gene match: 11.